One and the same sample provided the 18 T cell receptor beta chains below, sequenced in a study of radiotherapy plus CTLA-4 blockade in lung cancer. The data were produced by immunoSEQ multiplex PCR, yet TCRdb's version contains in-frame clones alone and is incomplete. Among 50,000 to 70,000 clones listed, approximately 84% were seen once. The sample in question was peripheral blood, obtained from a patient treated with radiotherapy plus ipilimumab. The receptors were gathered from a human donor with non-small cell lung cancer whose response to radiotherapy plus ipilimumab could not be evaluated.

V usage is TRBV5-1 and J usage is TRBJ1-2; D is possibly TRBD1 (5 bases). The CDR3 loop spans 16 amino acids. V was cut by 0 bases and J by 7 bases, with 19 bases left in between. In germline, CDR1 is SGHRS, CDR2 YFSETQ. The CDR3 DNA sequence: TGCGCCAGCAGCTTGGCCGGAAGTGGGGGGTTTTCTGGCTACACCTTC. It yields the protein CASSLAGSGGFSGYTF. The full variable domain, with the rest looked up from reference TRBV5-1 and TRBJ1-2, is KAGVTQTPRYLIKTRGQQVTLSCSPISGHRSVSWYQQTPGQGLQFLFEYFSETQRNKGNFPGRFSGRQFSNSRSEMNVSTLELGDSALYLCASSLAGSGGFSGYTFGSGTRLTVV.

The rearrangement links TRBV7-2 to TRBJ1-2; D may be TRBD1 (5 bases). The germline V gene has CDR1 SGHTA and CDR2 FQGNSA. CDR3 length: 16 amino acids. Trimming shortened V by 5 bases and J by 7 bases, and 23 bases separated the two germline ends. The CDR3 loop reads CASSLGERGIAGGYTF. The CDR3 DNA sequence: TGTGCCAGCAGCCTCGGCGAAAGGGGAATAGCAGGTGGCTACACCTTC.

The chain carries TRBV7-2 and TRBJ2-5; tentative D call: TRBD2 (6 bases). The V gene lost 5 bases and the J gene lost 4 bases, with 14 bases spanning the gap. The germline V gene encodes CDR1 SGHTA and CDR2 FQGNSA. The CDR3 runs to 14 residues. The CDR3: CASSPSSVGETQYF. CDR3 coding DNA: TGTGCCAGCAGCCCGTCTAGCGTGGGAGAGACCCAGTACTTC.

CDR3 DNA: TGTGCCAGCAGTGACTCGGGAGTAGTGACAGATACGCAGTATTTT. Its protein is CASSDSGVVTDTQYF. The chain joins TRBV6-4 to TRBJ2-3; a weak D match, TRBD2 (5 bases). CDR1 is MRHNA, CDR2 SNTAGT, per germline. The germline V and J ends were trimmed by 0 bases and 3 bases, with 10 bases remaining between them. The CDR3 spans 15 residues.

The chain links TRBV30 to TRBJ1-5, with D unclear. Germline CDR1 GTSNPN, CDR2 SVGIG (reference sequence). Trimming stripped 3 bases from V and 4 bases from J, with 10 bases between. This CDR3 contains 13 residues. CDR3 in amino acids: CAWSSSGNQPQHF. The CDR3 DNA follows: TGTGCCTGGAGCTCCTCGGGGAATCAGCCCCAGCATTTT.

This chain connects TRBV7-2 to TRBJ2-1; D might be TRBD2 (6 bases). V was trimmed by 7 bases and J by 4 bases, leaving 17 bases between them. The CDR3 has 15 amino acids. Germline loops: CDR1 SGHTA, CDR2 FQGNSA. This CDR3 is CASTSAPAGYNEQFF. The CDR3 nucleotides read TGTGCCAGCACCTCGGCCCCCGCGGGGTACAATGAGCAGTTCTTC.

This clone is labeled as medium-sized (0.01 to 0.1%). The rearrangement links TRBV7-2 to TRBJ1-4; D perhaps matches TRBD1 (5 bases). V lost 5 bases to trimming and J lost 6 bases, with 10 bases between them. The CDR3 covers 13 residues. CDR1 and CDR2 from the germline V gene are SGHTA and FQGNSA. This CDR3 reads CASSRARDEKLFF. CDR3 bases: TGTGCCAGCAGCCGGGCCAGGGATGAAAAACTGTTTTTT.

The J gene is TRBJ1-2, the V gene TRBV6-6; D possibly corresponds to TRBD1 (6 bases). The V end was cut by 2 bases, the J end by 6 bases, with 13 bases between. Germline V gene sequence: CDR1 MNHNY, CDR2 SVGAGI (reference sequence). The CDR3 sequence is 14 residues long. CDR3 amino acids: CASSYVAGADGYTF. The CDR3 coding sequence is TGTGCCAGCAGTTACGTTGCAGGGGCGGATGGCTACACCTTC.

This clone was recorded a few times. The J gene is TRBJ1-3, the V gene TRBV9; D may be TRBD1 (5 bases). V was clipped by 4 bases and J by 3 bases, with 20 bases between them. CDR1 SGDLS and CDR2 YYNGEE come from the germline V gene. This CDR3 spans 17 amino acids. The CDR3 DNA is TGTGCCAGCAGCCCACAAATAGCCGACAGTTTTGGAAACACCATATATTTT. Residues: CASSPQIADSFGNTIYF. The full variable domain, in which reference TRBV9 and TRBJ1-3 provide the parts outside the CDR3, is DSGVTQTPKHLITATGQRVTLRCSPRSGDLSVYWYQQSLDQGLQFLIQYYNGEERAKGNILERFSAQQFPDLHSELNLSSLELGDSALYFCASSPQIADSFGNTIYFGEGSWLTVV.

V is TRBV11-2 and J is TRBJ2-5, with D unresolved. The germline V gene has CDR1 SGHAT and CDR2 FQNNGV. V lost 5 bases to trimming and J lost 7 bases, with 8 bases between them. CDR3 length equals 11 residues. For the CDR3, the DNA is TGTGCCAGCAGCCTGGTCGGGACCCAGTACTTC. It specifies CASSLVGTQYF.

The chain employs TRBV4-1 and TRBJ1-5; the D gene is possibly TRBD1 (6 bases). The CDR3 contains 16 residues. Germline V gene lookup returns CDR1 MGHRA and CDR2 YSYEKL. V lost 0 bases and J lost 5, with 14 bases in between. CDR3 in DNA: TGCGCCAGCAGCCAAGATGGAGACAGGACTTATCAGCCCCAGCATTTT. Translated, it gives CASSQDGDRTYQPQHF.

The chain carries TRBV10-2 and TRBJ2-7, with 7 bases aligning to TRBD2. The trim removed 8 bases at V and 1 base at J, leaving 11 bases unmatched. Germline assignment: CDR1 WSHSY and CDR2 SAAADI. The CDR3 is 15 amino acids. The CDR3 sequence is CASLGLDSLSYEQYF. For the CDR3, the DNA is TGCGCCAGCCTCGGACTAGACAGTCTATCCTACGAGCAGTACTTC.

The DNA for the CDR3 is TGTGCCAGCAGCGCCGGGGTTAGGTGGGATGAAAAACTGTTTTTT. It encodes CASSAGVRWDEKLFF. The rearrangement joins TRBV9 to TRBJ1-4; no clear D gene. Trimming removed 3 bases from V and 6 bases from J, with 15 bases in between. The germline V gene has CDR1 SGDLS and CDR2 YYNGEE. CDR3 length: 15 residues.

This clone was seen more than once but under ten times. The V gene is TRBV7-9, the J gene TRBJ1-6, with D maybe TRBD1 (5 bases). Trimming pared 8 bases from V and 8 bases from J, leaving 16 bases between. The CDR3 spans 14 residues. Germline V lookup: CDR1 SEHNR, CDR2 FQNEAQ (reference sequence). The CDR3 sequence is CASSVGEGYSPLHF. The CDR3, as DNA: TGTGCCAGCTCGGTGGGGGAGGGATATTCACCCCTCCACTTT.

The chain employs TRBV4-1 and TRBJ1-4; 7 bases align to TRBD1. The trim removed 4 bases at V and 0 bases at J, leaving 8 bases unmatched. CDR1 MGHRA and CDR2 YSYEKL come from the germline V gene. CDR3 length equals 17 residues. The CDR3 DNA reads TGCGCCAGCAGCCGCTTGGGACAGCCTTCAACTAATGAAAAACTGTTTTTT. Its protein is CASSRLGQPSTNEKLFF.

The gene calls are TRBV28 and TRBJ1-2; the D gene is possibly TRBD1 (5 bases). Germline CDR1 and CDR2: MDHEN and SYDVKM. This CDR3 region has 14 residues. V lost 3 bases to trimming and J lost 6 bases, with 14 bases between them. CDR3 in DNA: TGTGCCAGCAGTTTGGCCGGGCAGGGCGATGGCTACACCTTC. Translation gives CASSLAGQGDGYTF.

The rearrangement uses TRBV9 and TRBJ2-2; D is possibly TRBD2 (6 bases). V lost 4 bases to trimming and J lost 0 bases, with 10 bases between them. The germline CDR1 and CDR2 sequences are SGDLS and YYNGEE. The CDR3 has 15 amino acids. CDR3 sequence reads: CASSRDFANTGELFF. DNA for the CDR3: TGTGCCAGCAGCCGGGACTTCGCGAACACCGGGGAGCTGTTTTTT.

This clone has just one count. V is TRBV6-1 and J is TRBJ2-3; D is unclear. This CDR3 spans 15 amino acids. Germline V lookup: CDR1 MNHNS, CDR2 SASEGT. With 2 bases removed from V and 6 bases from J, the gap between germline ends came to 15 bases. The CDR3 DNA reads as TGTGCCAGCAGTGAAAGCTGGGTAGCAGCGGATACGCAGTATTTT. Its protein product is CASSESWVAADTQYF.